This TCR beta chain was observed in a study of a mutant IDH1 vaccine in newly diagnosed glioma. Background on the study: Treated patients, averaging around 40 years, were around 62% male and approximately 38% female.

Assay used: immunoSEQ multiplex PCR; TCRdb lists only in-frame clones, some missing. The data contain 98,000 or so clones, approximately 90% of them singletons. Sample time point: baseline, week 1 (first vaccination visit). Treatment described: pre-vaccination baseline after standard-of-care therapy. There are 13 residues in the CDR3. Trimming removed 6 bases at V and 8 bases at J, with 16 bases between. Germline-derived CDR1 and CDR2 are SGHTA and FQGTGA. The sequence came from a woman in her forties or fifties with glioma. The sequences come from PBMCs, collected from a glioma patient treated with radiotherapy, temozolomide or both. The rearrangement links TRBV7-3 to TRBJ1-1; D may be TRBD1 (6 bases). In DNA form, the CDR3 reads TGTGCCAGCAGTCCCCTCCGGACAGCCGAAGCTTTCTTT. Encoded protein: CASSPLRTAEAFF.